Below are 28 T cell receptor beta chains sequenced from a single sample in a study of blood T cells in healthy people across ages. A second PCR of about 7 to 12 cycles used a sample-barcoded 5' primer and a J-beta primer mix. TCRdb used MiXCR to reprocess the 5' RACE reads, holding one entry per CDR3 protein. In the table there are 550,000 to 700,000 distinct CDR3 sequences, 25% to 30% of which are singletons. The material sequenced was blood. These receptors originate from a woman aged 70 to 79 in good health.

This chain links TRBV4-3 with TRBJ1-2; TRBD1 matches at 8 bases. Trimming at V came to 3 bases and at J to 8 bases, leaving 8 bases not matched to a gene. This CDR3 contains 14 residues. Germline V gene sequence: CDR1 LGHNA, CDR2 YSLEER. CDR3 coding DNA: TGCGCCAGCAGCCACCAGGACAGGGAGGCCGGCTACACCTTC. Translation: CASSHQDREAGYTF.

This clonotype was counted only a few times. This rearrangement joins TRBV4-2 to TRBJ1-4; TRBD1 is a possible D gene (6 bases). V was pared by 6 bases and J by 7 bases, with 21 bases between. Germline CDR1 reads LGHNA; CDR2 reads YNFKEQ. The CDR3 spans 16 residues. The CDR3: CASSPGSGGRGEKLFF. CDR3 bases: TGTGCCAGCAGTCCGGGGAGTGGGGGCCGGGGTGAAAAACTGTTTTTT.

The rearrangement uses TRBV5-1 and TRBJ2-5, with 8 bases matching TRBD2. This CDR3 is 16 amino acids long. CDR1 and CDR2 from the germline V gene are SGHRS and YFSETQ. Trimming cost V 4 bases and J 2 bases; bases outside gene matches: 10. CDR3 DNA sequence: TGCGCCAGCAGCCGGAAGGCGGGGGGCTATCAAGAGACCCAGTACTTC. Translated, it gives CASSRKAGGYQETQYF.

This clonotype was counted only a few times. The chain uses TRBV6-2 or TRBV6-3 and TRBJ2-4, with D perhaps being TRBD1 or TRBD2 (6 bases each). CDR1 and CDR2 from the germline V gene are MNHEY and SVGEGT. CDR3 length: 14 amino acids. Trimming left V 4 bases short and J 7 bases short, with 14 bases between. The CDR3 region is CASSFPGAANIQYF. CDR3 nucleotides: TGTGCCAGCAGTTTTCCGGGGGCAGCGAACATTCAGTACTTC.

The chain couples TRBV20-1 to TRBJ1-2, with 10 bases aligning to TRBD1. Per germline, CDR1 DFQATT and CDR2 SNEGSKA (reference sequence). The J segment lost 8 bases and the V segment lost 5 bases, leaving 8 bases of the junction unmatched. The CDR3 extends over 13 amino acids. The CDR3 loop is CSAPTGTGVGYTF. CDR3 sequence (DNA): TGCAGTGCTCCTACCGGGACAGGGGTCGGCTACACCTTC.

The rearrangement links TRBV11-2 to TRBJ2-7; D may match TRBD1 or TRBD2 (6 bases each). The V end was cut by 6 bases, the J end by 6 bases, with 15 bases between. This CDR3 contains 13 residues. Germline V CDR1 and CDR2: SGHAT, FQNNGV. The CDR3 bases are TGTGCCAGCAGAAAGGGGGGCGCCTCCGAGCAGTACTTC. This sequence encodes CASRKGGASEQYF.

The chain joins TRBV7-9 to TRBJ1-2, with D maybe TRBD1 (5 bases). Germline V gives CDR1 SEHNR, CDR2 FQNEAQ (reference sequence). The CDR3 is 12 amino acids. The V end was cut by 5 bases, the J end by 8 bases, with 12 bases between. CDR3 amino acids: CASSRGDSGYTF. The CDR3 nucleotides are TGTGCCAGCAGCCGAGGGGATTCCGGCTACACCTTC.

This clonotype was counted between two and nine times. The chain joins TRBV20-1 to TRBJ2-1; perhaps TRBD2 as D (7 bases). V shed 3 bases and J shed 7 bases, with 16 bases lying between them. The germline V gene has CDR1 DFQATT and CDR2 SNEGSKA (reference sequence). There are 14 residues in the CDR3. Here the CDR3 DNA reads TGCAGTGCTAGTCGCGCAGGGAGGGGGAATGAGCAGTTCTTC. Its translation is CSASRAGRGNEQFF.

This clonotype was observed a few times. The chain has TRBV12-3 or TRBV12-4 and TRBJ2-1; 13 bases are a match to TRBD2. This CDR3 is built from 14 residues. Trimming at V came to 7 bases and at J to 9 bases, leaving 6 bases not matched to a gene. This CDR3 is CASKQGLAGIEQFF. The CDR3 nucleotides are TGTGCCAGCAAGCAGGGACTAGCGGGGATTGAGCAGTTCTTC.

This chain links TRBV9 with TRBJ1-2; no reliable D call. There are 13 residues in the CDR3. V was trimmed by 0 bases and J by 4 bases, leaving 7 bases between them. Looked up from germline, CDR1 is SGDLS and CDR2 is YYNGEE. CDR3 residues: CASSVEGFYGYTF. CDR3 sequence (DNA): TGTGCCAGCAGCGTAGAAGGGTTCTATGGCTACACCTTC. The full variable domain, with the rest looked up from reference TRBV9 and TRBJ1-2, is DSGVTQTPKHLITATGQRVTLRCSPRSGDLSVYWYQQSLDQGLQFLIQYYNGEERAKGNILERFSAQQFPDLHSELNLSSLELGDSALYFCASSVEGFYGYTFGSGTRLTVV.

This clonotype was picked up many times. The CDR3 loop reads CASSPPRIRPNEQFF. CDR3 nucleotide sequence: TGTGCCAGCAGCCCCCCTAGGATCAGGCCCAATGAGCAGTTCTTC. The chain links TRBV12-3 or TRBV12-4 to TRBJ2-1; D unresolved. The CDR3 spans 15 residues. Trimming shortened V by 6 bases and J by 6 bases, and 18 bases separated the two germline ends.

Here the CDR3 DNA reads TGTGCCAGCAGCTCTGGGGCTTTCCAGTTCTTC. Amino acids: CASSSGAFQFF. The rearrangement links TRBV7-2 to TRBJ2-1, with a weak D call TRBD1 (5 bases). This CDR3 contains 11 residues. The germline gives CDR1 SGHTA, CDR2 FQGNSA. Trimming removed 4 bases from V and 13 bases from J, with 11 bases in between.

There are a few counts of this clonotype. The chain links TRBV11-3 to TRBJ2-7, with D maybe TRBD1 (6 bases). The germline gives CDR1 SGHNT, CDR2 YENEEA. The CDR3 runs to 14 residues. The ends were cut back, 5 bases at V and 3 bases at J, with 14 bases in the middle. The CDR3 DNA is TGTGCCAGCAGCCCGAGGACAGTCGACTACGAGCAGTACTTC. It yields the protein CASSPRTVDYEQYF.

This clonotype was observed a handful of times. V usage is TRBV20-1 and J usage is TRBJ2-5; 7 bases are a match to TRBD2. Near its end, the DNA agrees better with TRBJ2-7, so the J call may be wrong. From germline, CDR1 is DFQATT and CDR2 SNEGSKA (reference sequence). There are 14 residues in the CDR3. The CDR3 DNA is TGCAGTGCTAGAGGATTAATGGGGGGGGACGAGCAGTACTTC. It specifies CSARGLMGGDEQYF.

The V and J genes are TRBV9 and TRBJ2-7; D gene ambiguous. V was clipped by 4 bases and J by 5 bases, with 13 bases between them. The CDR3 is 13 residues long. The germline gives CDR1 SGDLS, CDR2 YYNGEE. The CDR3 loop reads CASSPGLGDEQYF. The CDR3 DNA sequence: TGTGCCAGCAGCCCGGGCTTGGGTGACGAGCAGTACTTC.

A few counts support this clonotype. The CDR3 DNA reads TGTGCCAGCAGAATAGGGGGGACACCTTATGGCTACACCTTC. Translating it yields CASRIGGTPYGYTF. The chain couples TRBV12-3 or TRBV12-4 to TRBJ1-2; tentatively, D is TRBD1 (6 bases). The CDR3 has 14 amino acids. Trimming stripped 6 bases from V and 5 bases from J, with 16 bases between.

Here the CDR3 reads CASSRGIGGTQYF. CDR3 sequence (DNA): TGTGCCAGCAGTCGGGGGATCGGAGGGACCCAGTACTTC. The V call is TRBV7-3, the J call TRBJ2-5; a possible D gene is TRBD2 (6 bases). Germline CDR1 SGHTA, CDR2 FQGTGA. This CDR3 has 13 amino acids. V lost 6 bases and J lost 7, with 15 bases in between.

Worth noting for this clonotype: An end of the junction does not agree with germline; a read error may underlie this. The chain recombines TRBV7-2 with TRBJ2-7, with 8 bases matching TRBD2. CDR1 SGHTA and CDR2 FQGNSA come from the germline V gene. CDR3 length equals 15 residues. The CDR3 loop reads CASRLVAGGLYEQYF. CDR3 nucleotide sequence: TGTGCCAGCAGATTAGTGGCGGGGGGTCTCTACGAGCAGTACTTC.

V is TRBV20-1 and J is TRBJ2-3, with TRBD2 matching over 12 bases. Germline loops: CDR1 DFQATT, CDR2 SNEGSKA (reference sequence). This CDR3 comprises 16 residues. The V gene end was trimmed by 5 bases and the J gene end by 2 bases; junction bases not matched to a gene: 8. Here the CDR3 DNA reads TGCAGTGCTTCGCGCCGACTAGCGGGGGTCACAGATACGCAGTATTTT. This codes for CSASRRLAGVTDTQYF.

For this clonotype: The junction differs from germline at one of its ends, possibly a read error. V and J are TRBV7-2 and TRBJ2-3, with TRBD2 matching 14 bases. Germline CDR1 and CDR2: SGHTA and FQGNSA. The CDR3 spans 17 residues. The CDR3 DNA reads as TGCGCCAGCAGCCCCCCGGGACTAGCGGGGGGCACAGATACGCAGTATTTT. It encodes CASSPPGLAGGTDTQYF.

This clonotype was counted between two and nine times. The V gene is TRBV25-1, the J gene TRBJ1-5; tentative D call: TRBD1 (5 bases). The CDR3 runs 12 residues. V was cut by 8 bases and J by 4 bases, with 9 bases left in between. CDR1 is MGHDK and CDR2 is SYGVNS in the germline V gene. In DNA, the CDR3 is TGTGCCAGCGCCCAGGGTAATCAGCCCCAGCATTTT. Protein sequence: CASAQGNQPQHF.

The chain employs TRBV27 and TRBJ1-4, with unresolved D. Germline CDR1 reads MNHEY; CDR2 reads SMNVEV (reference sequence). This CDR3 is 15 amino acids long. Trimming took off 6 bases at V and 5 bases at J, with 16 bases between the two ends. In DNA form, the CDR3 reads TGTGCCAGCAGAAAATTGGTGGAAGGCAATGAAAAACTGTTTTTT. It encodes CASRKLVEGNEKLFF.

The sample holds a few counts of this clonotype. This CDR3 is missing its conserved last phenylalanine or tryptophan, likely due to a read error. No DNA is shown, since the ends of the CDR3 on it are uncertain; the CDR3 is the one TCRdb lists. V is TRBV20-1 and J is TRBJ2-7; the D segment call TRBD2 is taken from the table without a DNA check. Germline V gene data show CDR1 as DFQATT and CDR2 as SNEGSKA (reference sequence). The CDR3 is 8 amino acids long, termini counted. This chain's CDR3 is CSARVVAG.

This clonotype occurred a few times. The V gene is TRBV5-1, the J gene TRBJ2-5, with TRBD2 as a possible D gene (6 bases). The length of the CDR3 is 15 residues. Germline CDR1 and CDR2: SGHRS and YFSETQ. Trimming stripped 3 bases from V and 5 bases from J, with 17 bases between. CDR3 nucleotide sequence: TGCGCCAGCAGCTGGAGGGCAGGGTTGAGTGAGACCCAGTACTTC. Its translation is CASSWRAGLSETQYF.

The CDR3 is CASSILQGSYEQYF. CDR3 nucleotide sequence: TGTGCCAGCAGCATACTACAGGGTTCCTACGAGCAGTACTTC. The chain joins TRBV7-2 to TRBJ2-7, with D perhaps matching TRBD1 (6 bases). V lost 5 bases and J lost 1, with 12 bases in between. Germline lookup yields CDR1 SGHTA and CDR2 FQGNSA. The CDR3 spans 14 residues. Full variable domain (outside the CDR3, taken from reference TRBV7-2 and TRBJ2-7): GAGVSQSPSNKVTEKGKDVELRCDPISGHTALYWYRQSLGQGLEFLIYFQGNSAPDKSGLPSDRFSAERTGGSVSTLTIQRTQQEDSAVYLCASSILQGSYEQYFGPGTRLTVT.

The chain recombines TRBV9 with TRBJ1-3, with D tentatively TRBD1 (6 bases). The CDR3 is made up of 16 amino acids. V lost 4 bases, J lost 1 base, and 15 bases lay in between. The germline CDR1 and CDR2 sequences are SGDLS and YYNGEE. Here the CDR3 DNA reads TGTGCCAGCAGCTTGACAGGTATAGGGTCTGGAAACACCATATATTTT. Its translation is CASSLTGIGSGNTIYF. Filled out from reference TRBV9 and TRBJ1-3, the complete variable domain reads DSGVTQTPKHLITATGQRVTLRCSPRSGDLSVYWYQQSLDQGLQFLIQYYNGEERAKGNILERFSAQQFPDLHSELNLSSLELGDSALYFCASSLTGIGSGNTIYFGEGSWLTVV.

The V call is TRBV20-1, the J call TRBJ1-5; no reliable D call. The CDR3 length is 15 residues. CDR1 is DFQATT, CDR2 SNEGSKA, per germline (reference sequence). V lost 4 bases, J lost 0 bases, and 13 bases lay in between. CDR3 sequence (DNA): TGCAGTGCTATCCGTTTTGGAAATAGCAATCAGCCCCAGCATTTT. It yields the protein CSAIRFGNSNQPQHF.

The J gene is TRBJ1-1, the V gene TRBV10-3; tentatively, D is TRBD1 (6 bases). Germline CDR1 and CDR2: ENHRY and SYGVKD. There are 15 residues in the CDR3. Trimming took off 2 bases at V and 5 bases at J, with 15 bases between the two ends. CDR3 protein: CAISEPVKGGTEAFF. The DNA for the CDR3 is TGTGCCATCAGTGAGCCGGTAAAGGGGGGAACTGAAGCTTTCTTT.